The 31 T cell receptor beta chains listed next were all sequenced from one sample in a study of T cell responses to AZD1222 COVID-19 vaccine. Assay used: immunoSEQ multiplex PCR; TCRdb lists only in-frame clones, some missing. This table has about 130,000 clones, more than 70% appearing once. Sequences were derived from peripheral blood, sampled on day 0 of AZD1222 vaccination. The receptors derive from an adult in good health.

The count of this clone is one. The V call is TRBV5-1, the J call TRBJ2-2, with D possibly being TRBD2 (6 bases). In germline, CDR1 is SGHRS, CDR2 YFSETQ. The CDR3 has 16 amino acids. V lost 1 base to trimming and J lost 0 bases, with 10 bases between them. In DNA form, the CDR3 reads TGCGCCAGCAGCTTGCGTACGGGGGCGAACACCGGGGAGCTGTTTTTT. The encoded protein is CASSLRTGANTGELFF.

This chain joins TRBV28 and TRBJ1-5; D gene ambiguous. The germline V gene encodes CDR1 MDHEN and CDR2 SYDVKM. The ends were cut back, 6 bases at V and 4 bases at J, with 22 bases in the middle. The CDR3 contains 17 residues. CDR3 loop: CASRDGKVVASNQPQHF. For the CDR3, the DNA is TGTGCCAGCAGGGACGGCAAGGTGGTCGCGAGTAATCAGCCCCAGCATTTT.

The table lists this clone with a few counts. V gene TRBV28 combines with J gene TRBJ1-1; D is unclear. With 6 bases removed from V and 0 bases from J, the gap between germline ends came to 14 bases. Germline values: CDR1 MDHEN, CDR2 SYDVKM. This CDR3 comprises 15 residues. The CDR3 here is CASSLTPTMNTEAFF. For the CDR3, the DNA is TGTGCCAGCAGCCTGACACCGACCATGAACACTGAAGCTTTCTTT.

The chain is built from TRBV6-4 and TRBJ2-7; D not certain. Germline loops: CDR1 MRHNA, CDR2 SNTAGT. The V end lost 3 bases, the J end lost 9 bases, and 0 bases lay between the germline ends. The CDR3 totals 8 residues. CDR3 sequence: CASSEQYF. CDR3 DNA sequence: TGTGCCAGCAGTGAGCAGTACTTC.

The rearrangement joins TRBV6-2 or TRBV6-3 to TRBJ1-2; tentatively, D is TRBD1 (5 bases). The ends were cut back, 4 bases at V and 2 bases at J, with 8 bases in the middle. The CDR3 has 13 amino acids. Looked up from germline, CDR1 is MNHEY and CDR2 is SVGEGT. The CDR3 loop reads CASSWDGNYGYTF. In DNA form, the CDR3 reads TGTGCCAGCAGTTGGGACGGAAACTATGGCTACACCTTC.

The table lists this clone with a few counts. The rearrangement links TRBV27 to TRBJ1-1; D is ambiguous. The CDR3 totals 14 residues. In germline, CDR1 is MNHEY, CDR2 SMNVEV (reference sequence). Trimming removed 0 bases from V and 5 bases from J, with 10 bases in between. This chain's CDR3 is CASSLSRGGTEAFF. In DNA, the CDR3 is TGTGCCAGCAGTTTATCCCGGGGAGGTACTGAAGCTTTCTTT.

This chain connects TRBV29-1 to TRBJ2-7; no clear D. V was trimmed by 2 bases and J by 7 bases, leaving 12 bases between them. CDR1 and CDR2 from the germline V gene are SQVTM and ANQGSEA. There are 12 residues in the CDR3. The CDR3 nucleotides are TGCAGCGTTGAATGGTCAGGTGGGGAGCAGTACTTC. Translation: CSVEWSGGEQYF.

This chain uses TRBV7-3 with TRBJ1-2, with TRBD1 identical over 8 bases. The V gene's germline CDR1 is SGHTA and CDR2 FQGTGA. CDR3 size: 16 residues. V was clipped by 0 bases and J by 4 bases; unmatched bases: 7. The CDR3 coding sequence is TGTGCCAGCAGCTTAACGTCCCAGGACAGGGTCTATGGCTACACCTTC. This encodes CASSLTSQDRVYGYTF. Supplemented by reference TRBV7-3 and TRBJ1-2, the full variable domain reads GAGVSQTPSNKVTEKGKYVELRCDPISGHTALYWYRQSLGQGPEFLIYFQGTGAADDSGLPNDRFFAVRPEGSVSTLKIQRTERGDSAVYLCASSLTSQDRVYGYTFGSGTRLTVV.

The chain has TRBV5-4 and TRBJ2-5, with 10 bases fitting TRBD2. The CDR3 has 13 amino acids. The V gene's germline CDR1 is SGHNT and CDR2 YYREEE (reference sequence). Trimming cost V 4 bases and J 5 bases; bases outside gene matches: 2. CDR3 loop: CASSTSGVETQYF. CDR3 in DNA: TGTGCCAGCAGCACTAGCGGGGTCGAGACCCAGTACTTC.

The V and J genes are TRBV27 and TRBJ2-1; TRBD2 matches 14 bases. This CDR3 has 17 amino acids. Trimming cost V 5 bases and J 8 bases; bases outside gene matches: 11. CDR1 MNHEY and CDR2 SMNVEV come from the germline V gene (reference sequence). The CDR3 nucleotides are TGTGCCAGCAGTCTCCAACGACTAGCGGGAGGGCCATATGAGCAGTTCTTC. Protein sequence: CASSLQRLAGGPYEQFF.

The chain has TRBV9 and TRBJ2-1, with TRBD2 matching over 12 bases. The CDR3 contains 17 residues. The germline V gene has CDR1 SGDLS and CDR2 YYNGEE. J was trimmed by 8 bases and V by 0 bases; bases with no gene match: 9. In DNA, the CDR3 is TGTGCCAGCAGCGTAGATTCCCTAGCGGGAGGGAGGTATGAGCAGTTCTTC. Protein: CASSVDSLAGGRYEQFF.

This chain uses TRBV7-8 with TRBJ1-3, with D unclear. V was trimmed by 1 base and J by 1 base, leaving 20 bases between them. CDR1 and CDR2 (germline): SGHVS, FQNEAQ. This CDR3 region has 19 residues. CDR3 nucleotide sequence: TGTGCCAGCAGCTTAGGCCCCCTTGCCAGAAACTATTCTGGAAACACCATATATTTT. Protein: CASSLGPLARNYSGNTIYF.

This sequence joins TRBV11-2 and TRBJ2-1; D assignment may be TRBD1 or TRBD2 (6 bases each). Between the trimmed V and J ends, which lost 5 bases and 4 bases, there was a span of 18 bases. This CDR3 contains 16 residues. CDR1 SGHAT and CDR2 FQNNGV come from the germline V gene. CDR3 DNA sequence: TGTGCCAGCAGCCGACTAGGGGGACGATCTTACAATGAGCAGTTCTTC. It yields the protein CASSRLGGRSYNEQFF.

The chain couples TRBV7-2 to TRBJ2-6; 7 nucleotides match TRBD1. The junction had 4 bases not matched to a gene; V was cut back by 3 bases and J by 2 bases. Germline assignment: CDR1 SGHTA and CDR2 FQGNSA. CDR3 length: 16 amino acids. The CDR3 DNA follows: TGTGCCAGCAGCTTCTCGGGGACAGCTGGGGCCAACGTCCTGACTTTC. Residues: CASSFSGTAGANVLTF.

The gene calls are TRBV7-8 and TRBJ1-1, with 7 bases that match TRBD1. This CDR3 contains 16 residues. Germline V CDR1 and CDR2: SGHVS, FQNEAQ. The V and J ends lost 1 base and 9 bases, in that order; junction bases with no gene match: 14. The CDR3: CASSLERLGRGGKAFF. The DNA of the CDR3 is TGTGCCAGCAGCTTAGAAAGGTTGGGCAGGGGGGGAAAAGCTTTCTTT.

This sequence joins TRBV28 and TRBJ2-3, with D possibly being TRBD2 (6 bases). The ends were cut back, 4 bases at V and 1 base at J, with 9 bases in the middle. The germline CDR1 and CDR2 sequences are MDHEN and SYDVKM. The CDR3 is 14 residues long. The CDR3 spells CASSSPGGTDTQYF. Written as DNA, the CDR3 is TGTGCCAGCAGTTCTCCGGGGGGCACAGATACGCAGTATTTT.

The V call is TRBV7-8, the J call TRBJ2-1; TRBD2 matches at 7 bases. J lost 4 bases, V lost 4 bases, and 10 bases had no gene match. The CDR3 covers 16 residues. CDR1 and CDR2 (germline): SGHVS, FQNEAQ. The CDR3 region is CASSYFSGVMYNEQFF. The DNA of the CDR3 is TGTGCCAGCAGCTATTTCAGCGGGGTCATGTACAATGAGCAGTTCTTC.

This clone was seen only a few times. The V gene is TRBV6-2 or TRBV6-3, the J gene TRBJ2-1; 15 nucleotides match TRBD2. Germline CDR1 reads MNHEY; CDR2 reads SVGEGT. This CDR3 region has 17 residues. The V and J ends lost 6 bases and 8 bases, in that order; junction bases with no gene match: 11. CDR3 nucleotide sequence: TGTGCCAGCAGCCCGGGACTAGCGGGAGGCAGAGCCCATGAGCAGTTCTTC. Translating gives CASSPGLAGGRAHEQFF.

The chain uses TRBV18 and TRBJ2-4; 8 bases agree with TRBD1. V was clipped by 4 bases and J by 8 bases; unmatched bases: 7. This CDR3 spans 14 amino acids. Germline V lookup: CDR1 KGHSH, CDR2 LQKENI. DNA for the CDR3: TGTGCCAGCTCACGGGGACAGGAGACGGACATTCAGTACTTC. Translation: CASSRGQETDIQYF.

The genes are TRBV30 and TRBJ2-5; D uncertain. V lost 4 bases to trimming and J lost 1 base, with 7 bases between them. The germline V gene has CDR1 GTSNPN and CDR2 SVGIG (reference sequence). The CDR3 loop spans 12 amino acids. CDR3 in amino acids: CAWTALQETQYF. In DNA form, the CDR3 reads TGTGCCTGGACGGCCCTCCAAGAGACCCAGTACTTC. The full variable domain, rest sourced from reference TRBV30 and TRBJ2-5, is SQTIHQWPATLVQPVGSPLSLECTVEGTSNPNLYWYRQAAGRGLQLLFYSVGIGQISSEVPQNLSASRPQDRQFILSSKKLLLSDSGFYLCAWTALQETQYFGPGTRLLVL.

CDR3 coding DNA: TGTGCCAGCAGCGACCGTAGCGGGCCATACAATGAGCAGTTCTTC. Protein: CASSDRSGPYNEQFF. V and J are TRBV11-3 and TRBJ2-1; 7 positions match TRBD2. The CDR3 spans 15 residues. V lost 5 bases, J lost 4 bases, and 8 bases stayed unmatched. Per germline, CDR1 SGHNT and CDR2 YENEEA.

Notes on this clone: This could be a read error, since a much larger clone is one nucleotide away. V is TRBV9 and J is TRBJ1-2; D unresolved. The V and J ends lost 5 bases and 1 base respectively, with 6 bases between them. Germline V CDR1 and CDR2: SGDLS, YYNGEE. The CDR3 totals 12 residues. The CDR3 DNA reads as TGTGCCAGCAGGGCCAATAACTATGGCTACACCTTC. Translation: CASRANNYGYTF.

CDR3 sequence: CASSPGQGSYNEQFF. DNA of the CDR3: TGTGCCAGCTCACCGGGACAGGGTTCCTACAATGAGCAGTTCTTC. This sequence joins TRBV18 and TRBJ2-1, with 9 nucleotides matching TRBD1. This CDR3 is 15 amino acids long. Trimming cost V 3 bases and J 1 base; bases outside gene matches: 1. The V gene's germline CDR1 is KGHSH and CDR2 LQKENI.

This clone was observed a single time. The chain employs TRBV5-4 and TRBJ2-7; tentative D call: TRBD1 (7 bases). Germline CDR1 and CDR2: SGHNT and YYREEE (reference sequence). The CDR3 spans 15 residues. Trimming removed 5 bases at V and 1 base at J, with 16 bases between. CDR3 amino acids: CASRPGGDRSYEQYF. The CDR3 nucleotides read TGTGCCAGCAGGCCAGGCGGGGACAGATCCTACGAGCAGTACTTC.

This clone was seen only once. The chain recombines TRBV5-1 with TRBJ1-1; no reliable D call. V lost 0 bases to trimming and J lost 4 bases, with 7 bases between them. Looked up from germline, CDR1 is SGHRS and CDR2 is YFSETQ. The CDR3 consists of 13 residues. The CDR3 reads CASSLVTSTEAFF. CDR3 nucleotide sequence: TGCGCCAGCAGCTTGGTTACAAGCACTGAAGCTTTCTTT.

This chain joins TRBV9 and TRBJ2-7, with 12 nucleotides matching TRBD2. CDR1 is SGDLS, CDR2 YYNGEE, per germline. The CDR3 covers 15 residues. J was trimmed by 3 bases and V by 3 bases; bases with no gene match: 4. CDR3: CASSETSGSLYEQYF. The CDR3 nucleotides read TGTGCCAGCAGCGAGACTAGCGGGAGTCTCTACGAGCAGTACTTC.

The J gene is TRBJ2-7, the V gene TRBV18, with 8 positions matching TRBD1. With 1 base clipped from V and 4 bases from J, the junction kept 18 bases outside the gene matches. Germline CDR1 reads KGHSH; CDR2 reads LQKENI. This CDR3 is 19 amino acids long. CDR3 sequence reads: CASSPLSLSTGTGFYEQYF. In DNA form, the CDR3 reads TGTGCCAGCTCACCACTATCTCTCAGCACCGGGACAGGATTTTACGAGCAGTACTTC.

V usage is TRBV11-2 and J usage is TRBJ2-1; no reliable D call. Trimming removed 6 bases at V and 5 bases at J, with 5 bases between. This CDR3 spans 11 amino acids. CDR1 and CDR2 from the germline V gene are SGHAT and FQNNGV. CDR3 loop: CASSYDNEQFF. The CDR3 DNA sequence: TGTGCCAGCAGTTATGACAATGAGCAGTTCTTC.

The CDR3 protein is CASSGRTGGEYSNQPQHF. The CDR3 nucleotides read TGTGCCAGCAGCGGGAGGACAGGGGGCGAATATAGCAATCAGCCCCAGCATTTT. J is TRBJ1-5 and V is TRBV6-2 or TRBV6-3, with TRBD1 matching 11 bases. This CDR3 is built from 18 residues. After removal of 6 bases from V and 0 bases from J, the junction contained 10 bases not matched to a gene. From germline, CDR1 is MNHEY and CDR2 SVGEGT.

This chain connects TRBV6-6 to TRBJ1-1, with a possible D match to TRBD1 (5 bases). Germline V gene lookup returns CDR1 MNHNY and CDR2 SVGAGI (reference sequence). The V end lost 0 bases, the J end lost 7 bases, and 12 bases lay between the germline ends. This CDR3 comprises 14 residues. Here the CDR3 DNA reads TGTGCCAGCAGTTACTCGGTTCGGCAGGGTGAAGCTTTCTTT. Protein product: CASSYSVRQGEAFF.

This sequence joins TRBV6-5 and TRBJ2-5, with D tentatively TRBD2 (6 bases). Germline CDR1 and CDR2: MNHEY and SVGAGI. V was cut by 2 bases and J by 5 bases, with 15 bases left in between. The CDR3 is made up of 15 amino acids. The CDR3 spells CASSYGGNSRETQYF. CDR3 in DNA: TGTGCCAGCAGTTACGGGGGGAATTCCAGGGAGACCCAGTACTTC.